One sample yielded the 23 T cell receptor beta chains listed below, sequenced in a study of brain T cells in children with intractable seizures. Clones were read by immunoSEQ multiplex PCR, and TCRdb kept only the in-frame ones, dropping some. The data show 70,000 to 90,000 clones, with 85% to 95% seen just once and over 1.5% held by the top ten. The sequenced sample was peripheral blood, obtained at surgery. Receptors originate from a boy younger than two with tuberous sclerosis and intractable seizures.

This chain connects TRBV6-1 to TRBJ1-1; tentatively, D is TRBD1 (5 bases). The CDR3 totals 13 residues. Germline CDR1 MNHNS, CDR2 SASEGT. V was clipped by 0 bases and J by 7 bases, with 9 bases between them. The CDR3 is CASSEAGDSEAFF. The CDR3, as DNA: TGTGCCAGCAGTGAAGCCGGAGACAGTGAAGCTTTCTTT.

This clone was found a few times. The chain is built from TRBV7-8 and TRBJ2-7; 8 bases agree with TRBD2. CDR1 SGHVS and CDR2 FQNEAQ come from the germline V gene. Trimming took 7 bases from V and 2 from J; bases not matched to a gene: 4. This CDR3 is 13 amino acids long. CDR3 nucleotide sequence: TGTGCCAGCAAGCCGGGGGGGGCCTACGAGCAGTACTTC. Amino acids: CASKPGGAYEQYF.

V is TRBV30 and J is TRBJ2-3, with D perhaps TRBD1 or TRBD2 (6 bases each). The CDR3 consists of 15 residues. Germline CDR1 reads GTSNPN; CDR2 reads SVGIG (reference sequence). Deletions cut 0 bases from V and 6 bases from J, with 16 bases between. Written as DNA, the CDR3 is TGTGCCTGGAGTGTTCGAGGGGGGCGAGTTGATACGCAGTATTTT. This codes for CAWSVRGGRVDTQYF.

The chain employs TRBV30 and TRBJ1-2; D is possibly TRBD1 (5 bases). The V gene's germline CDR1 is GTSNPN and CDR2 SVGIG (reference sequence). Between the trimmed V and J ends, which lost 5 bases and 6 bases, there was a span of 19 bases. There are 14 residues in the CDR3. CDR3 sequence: CAWAKGFLFDGYTF. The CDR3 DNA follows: TGTGCCTGGGCAAAGGGGTTCCTCTTCGATGGCTACACCTTC.

The DNA for the CDR3 is TGTGCCAGAAGCGTAACAGGGGGCGAAGGAGACACTGAAGCTTTCTTT. It is translated as CARSVTGGEGDTEAFF. The V call is TRBV5-3, the J call TRBJ1-1; 9 bases fit TRBD1. TRBV5-3 is recorded as an ORF, its role being uncertain. The trim removed 4 bases at V and 3 bases at J, leaving 10 bases unmatched. This CDR3 has 16 residues.

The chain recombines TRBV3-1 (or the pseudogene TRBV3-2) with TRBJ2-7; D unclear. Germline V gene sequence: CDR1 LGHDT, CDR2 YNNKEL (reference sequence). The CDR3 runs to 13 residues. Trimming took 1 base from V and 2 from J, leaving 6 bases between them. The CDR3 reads CASSQGTPYEQYF. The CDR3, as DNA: TGTGCCAGCAGCCAAGGAACCCCCTACGAGCAGTACTTC.

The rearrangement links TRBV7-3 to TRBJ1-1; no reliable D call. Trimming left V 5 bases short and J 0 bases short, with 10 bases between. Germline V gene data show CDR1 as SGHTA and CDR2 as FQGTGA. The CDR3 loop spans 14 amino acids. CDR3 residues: CASSPSAVNTEAFF. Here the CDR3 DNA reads TGTGCCAGCAGCCCGTCAGCAGTGAACACTGAAGCTTTCTTT.

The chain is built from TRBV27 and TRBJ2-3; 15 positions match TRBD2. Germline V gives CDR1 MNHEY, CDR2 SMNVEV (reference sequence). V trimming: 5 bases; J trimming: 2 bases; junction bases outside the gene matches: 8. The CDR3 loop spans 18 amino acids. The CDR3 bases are TGTGCCAGCAGTACCGGGACTAGCGGGAGGAAGGTCACAGATACGCAGTATTTT. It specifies CASSTGTSGRKVTDTQYF.

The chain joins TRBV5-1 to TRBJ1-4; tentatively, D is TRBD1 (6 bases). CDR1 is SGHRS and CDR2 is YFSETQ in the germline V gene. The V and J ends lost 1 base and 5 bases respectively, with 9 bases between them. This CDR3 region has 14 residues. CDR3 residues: CASSLSGANEKLFF. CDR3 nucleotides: TGCGCCAGCAGCTTGTCAGGGGCCAATGAAAAACTGTTTTTT. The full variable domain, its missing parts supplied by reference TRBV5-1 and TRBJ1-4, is KAGVTQTPRYLIKTRGQQVTLSCSPISGHRSVSWYQQTPGQGLQFLFEYFSETQRNKGNFPGRFSGRQFSNSRSEMNVSTLELGDSALYLCASSLSGANEKLFFGSGTQLSVL.

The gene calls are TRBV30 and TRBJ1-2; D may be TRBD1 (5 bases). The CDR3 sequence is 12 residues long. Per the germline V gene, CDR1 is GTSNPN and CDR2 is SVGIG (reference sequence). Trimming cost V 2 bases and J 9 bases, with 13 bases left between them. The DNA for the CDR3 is TGTGCCTGGAGTAAGGGCGGGGGACGCTACACCTTC. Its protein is CAWSKGGGRYTF. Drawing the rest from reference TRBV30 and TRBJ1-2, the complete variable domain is SQTIHQWPATLVQPVGSPLSLECTVEGTSNPNLYWYRQAAGRGLQLLFYSVGIGQISSEVPQNLSASRPQDRQFILSSKKLLLSDSGFYLCAWSKGGGRYTFGSGTRLTVV.

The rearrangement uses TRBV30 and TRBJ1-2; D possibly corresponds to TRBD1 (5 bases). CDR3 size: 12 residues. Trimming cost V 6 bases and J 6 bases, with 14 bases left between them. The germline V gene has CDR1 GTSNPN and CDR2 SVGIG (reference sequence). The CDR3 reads CACLWGSNGYTF. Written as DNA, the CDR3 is TGTGCCTGCCTTTGGGGGTCAAATGGCTACACCTTC. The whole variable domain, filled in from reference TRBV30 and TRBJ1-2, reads SQTIHQWPATLVQPVGSPLSLECTVEGTSNPNLYWYRQAAGRGLQLLFYSVGIGQISSEVPQNLSASRPQDRQFILSSKKLLLSDSGFYLCACLWGSNGYTFGSGTRLTVV.

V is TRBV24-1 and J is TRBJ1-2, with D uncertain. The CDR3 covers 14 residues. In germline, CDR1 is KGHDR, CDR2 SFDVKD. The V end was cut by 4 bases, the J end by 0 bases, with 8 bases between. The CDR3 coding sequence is TGTGCCACCAGTGACGGACCCTCTAACTATGGCTACACCTTC. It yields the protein CATSDGPSNYGYTF.

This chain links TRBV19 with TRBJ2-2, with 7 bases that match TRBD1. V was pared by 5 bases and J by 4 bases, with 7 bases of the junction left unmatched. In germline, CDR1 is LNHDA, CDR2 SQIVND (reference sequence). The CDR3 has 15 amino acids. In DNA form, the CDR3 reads TGTGCCAGTAGTCCACAGGGGACACTCACCGGGGAGCTGTTTTTT. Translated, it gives CASSPQGTLTGELFF.

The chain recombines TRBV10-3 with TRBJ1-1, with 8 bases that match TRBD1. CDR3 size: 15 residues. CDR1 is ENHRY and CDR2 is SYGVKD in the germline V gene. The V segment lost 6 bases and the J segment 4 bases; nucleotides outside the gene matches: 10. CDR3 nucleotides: TGTGCCATCAGAAAAGACAGGGGTCGGGGCACTGAAGCTTTCTTT. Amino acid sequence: CAIRKDRGRGTEAFF.

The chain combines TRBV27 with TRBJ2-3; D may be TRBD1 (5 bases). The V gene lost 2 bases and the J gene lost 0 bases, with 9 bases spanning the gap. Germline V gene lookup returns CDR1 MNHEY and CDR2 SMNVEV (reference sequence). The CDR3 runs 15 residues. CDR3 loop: CASSLGASSTDTQYF. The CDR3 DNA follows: TGTGCCAGCAGTTTAGGGGCCTCGAGCACAGATACGCAGTATTTT.

CDR3 bases: TGTGCCAGCAGCGTAGGAGCTCAGGTGTATGGCTACACCTTC. It translates to CASSVGAQVYGYTF. This chain joins TRBV9 and TRBJ1-2; unclear D gene. The CDR3 sequence is 14 residues long. Trimming removed 0 bases at V and 5 bases at J, with 11 bases between. The germline V gene has CDR1 SGDLS and CDR2 YYNGEE.

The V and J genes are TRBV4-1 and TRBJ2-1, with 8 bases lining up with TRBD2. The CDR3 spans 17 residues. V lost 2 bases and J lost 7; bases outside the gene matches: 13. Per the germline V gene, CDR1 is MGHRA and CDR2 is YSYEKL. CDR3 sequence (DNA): TGCGCCAGCAGCCAAAGCGGGGGAGGGGGGAAGGTAAATGAGCAGTTCTTC. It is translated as CASSQSGGGGKVNEQFF.

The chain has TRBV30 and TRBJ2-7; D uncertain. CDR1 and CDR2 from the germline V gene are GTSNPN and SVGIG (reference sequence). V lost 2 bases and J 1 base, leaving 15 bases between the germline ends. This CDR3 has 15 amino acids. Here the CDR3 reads CAWSFFSGPSYEQYF. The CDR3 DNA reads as TGTGCCTGGAGTTTCTTCTCGGGCCCTTCCTACGAGCAGTACTTC.

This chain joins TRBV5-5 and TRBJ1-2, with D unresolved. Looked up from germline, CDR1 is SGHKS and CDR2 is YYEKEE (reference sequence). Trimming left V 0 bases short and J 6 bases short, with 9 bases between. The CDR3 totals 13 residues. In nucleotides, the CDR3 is TGTGCCAGCAGCTTGGCGGGTAGGGATGGCTACACCTTC. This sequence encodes CASSLAGRDGYTF.

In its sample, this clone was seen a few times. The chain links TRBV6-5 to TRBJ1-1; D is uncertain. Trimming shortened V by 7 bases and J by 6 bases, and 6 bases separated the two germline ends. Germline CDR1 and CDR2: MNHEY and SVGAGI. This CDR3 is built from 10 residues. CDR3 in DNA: TGTGCCAGCATTGGCGCTGAAGCTTTCTTT. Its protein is CASIGAEAFF.

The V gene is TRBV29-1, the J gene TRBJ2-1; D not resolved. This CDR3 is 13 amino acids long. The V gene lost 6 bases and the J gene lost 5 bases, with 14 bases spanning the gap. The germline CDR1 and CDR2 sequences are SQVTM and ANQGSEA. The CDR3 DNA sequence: TGCAGCGTGTCACCGCCGGACGACAATGAGCAGTTCTTC. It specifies CSVSPPDDNEQFF.

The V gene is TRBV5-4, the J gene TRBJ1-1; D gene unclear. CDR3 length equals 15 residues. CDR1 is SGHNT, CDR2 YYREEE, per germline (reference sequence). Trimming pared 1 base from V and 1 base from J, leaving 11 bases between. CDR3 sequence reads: CASSLIRPENTEAFF. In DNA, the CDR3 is TGTGCCAGCAGCTTGATCAGGCCTGAGAACACTGAAGCTTTCTTT.

The CDR3 region is CASSYLATSGEYEQYF. Written as DNA, the CDR3 is TGTGCCAGCAGTTACCTTGCGACTAGCGGGGAATACGAGCAGTACTTC. This sequence joins TRBV6-5 and TRBJ2-7, with 11 nucleotides matching TRBD2. Germline lookup yields CDR1 MNHEY and CDR2 SVGAGI. V was clipped by 2 bases and J by 4 bases; unmatched bases: 7. The CDR3 totals 16 residues.